Sequencing of this T cell receptor beta chain was carried out in a study of OX40 agonist ivuxolimab in advanced cancers. The wider study: Patients were treated with ivuxolimab, an agonistic anti-OX40 (CD134) antibody. Patients achieving partial responses numbered three: one hepatocellular carcinoma case and two cutaneous melanoma cases.

Clones were read by immunoSEQ multiplex PCR, and TCRdb kept only the in-frame ones, dropping some. The sample has about 100,000 clones; approximately 89% are singletons. Germline CDR1 and CDR2: SNHLY and FYNNEI. Trimming cost V 4 bases and J 0 bases, with 8 bases left between them. This CDR3 has 14 residues. The clonotype was recovered from an adult with an advanced solid tumor such as melanoma, head and neck, liver or kidney cancer. The sequenced sample was CD4+ or CD8+ T cells sorted from blood, obtained in a trial of the OX40 agonist ivuxolimab. This rearrangement joins TRBV2 to TRBJ2-3, with a possible D match to TRBD2 (6 bases). The CDR3 DNA follows: TGTGCCAGCAGTGTCGCGGGAAGCACAGATACGCAGTATTTT. It translates to CASSVAGSTDTQYF.